These 31 T cell receptor beta chains came from one sample sequenced in a study of T cells and Merkel cell carcinoma outcomes. Method: immunoSEQ multiplex PCR; TCRdb's copy keeps in-frame clones and lacks some. This sample has 6,500 to 7,500 clones, with 90% found just once. Specimen: tumor tissue from Merkel cell carcinoma. Source of these receptors: a human donor with Merkel cell carcinoma.

This chain uses TRBV7-9 with TRBJ1-5; no firm D call. This CDR3 is 13 amino acids long. Looked up from germline, CDR1 is SEHNR and CDR2 is FQNEAQ (reference sequence). V dropped 3 bases and J dropped 5 bases, with 8 bases sitting between them. CDR3: CASSFGPDQPQHF. The DNA for the CDR3 is TGTGCCAGCAGCTTCGGGCCAGATCAGCCCCAGCATTTT.

The V gene is TRBV10-3, the J gene TRBJ1-3; 9 positions match TRBD1. V dropped 2 bases and J dropped 4; count of bases not matched to a gene: 6. Germline-derived CDR1 and CDR2 are ENHRY and SYGVKD. CDR3 length: 16 amino acids. CDR3 amino acids: CAISEGTGTLGNTIYF. CDR3 in DNA: TGTGCCATCAGTGAGGGGACAGGGACCCTCGGAAACACCATATATTTT.

The chain carries TRBV5-6 and TRBJ2-3, with 7 bases identical to TRBD2. The CDR3 length is 13 residues. Germline-derived CDR1 and CDR2 are SGHDT and YYEEEE. The V gene end was trimmed by 1 base and the J gene end by 6 bases; junction bases not matched to a gene: 2. The CDR3 reads CASSLRGVDTQYF. Here the CDR3 DNA reads TGTGCCAGCAGCTTGCGGGGGGTGGATACGCAGTATTTT. The complete variable domain, with remaining parts taken from reference TRBV5-6 and TRBJ2-3, reads DAGVTQSPTHLIKTRGQQVTLRCSPKSGHDTVSWYQQALGQGPQFIFQYYEEEERQRGNFPDRFSGHQFPNYSSELNVNALLLGDSALYLCASSLRGVDTQYFGPGTRLTVL.

The chain links TRBV5-1 to TRBJ2-2, with a weak D call TRBD2 (6 bases). The germline V gene encodes CDR1 SGHRS and CDR2 YFSETQ. V was trimmed by 7 bases and J by 6 bases, leaving 13 bases between them. The CDR3 loop spans 13 amino acids. Here the CDR3 DNA reads TGCGCCAGCTTTGGGACTTCCGCCGGGGAGCTGTTTTTT. This encodes CASFGTSAGELFF. The variable domain in full, with the rest retrieved from reference TRBV5-1 and TRBJ2-2, is KAGVTQTPRYLIKTRGQQVTLSCSPISGHRSVSWYQQTPGQGLQFLFEYFSETQRNKGNFPGRFSGRQFSNSRSEMNVSTLELGDSALYLCASFGTSAGELFFGEGSRLTVL.

The chain couples TRBV4-1 to TRBJ1-6; D remains ambiguous. The CDR3 runs 15 residues. V was shortened by 1 base and J by 3 bases, with 7 bases between the two germline ends. CDR1 is MGHRA and CDR2 is YSYEKL in the germline V gene. As DNA, the CDR3 is TGCGCCAGCAGCCAAGCAGCGAACTATAATTCACCCCTCCACTTT. This encodes CASSQAANYNSPLHF.

V is TRBV19 and J is TRBJ1-2, with no clear D. Germline CDR1 is LNHDA and CDR2 is SQIVND (reference sequence). Deletions cut 7 bases from V and 4 bases from J, with 19 bases between. The CDR3 is made up of 15 amino acids. The chain's CDR3 is CASIRGPASGYGYTF. In nucleotides, the CDR3 is TGTGCCAGTATCCGAGGCCCGGCTTCGGGCTATGGCTACACCTTC.

This rearrangement joins TRBV7-2 to TRBJ2-1; TRBD2 is a possible D gene (6 bases). The ends were cut back, 1 base at V and 10 bases at J, with 11 bases in the middle. The CDR3 is made up of 13 amino acids. CDR1 and CDR2 (germline): SGHTA, FQGNSA. CDR3: CASSLVSAGEQFF. The CDR3 bases are TGTGCCAGCAGCTTAGTAAGTGCGGGGGAGCAGTTCTTC.

As concerns this clone: The junction and the germline gene differ at one end; a read error may be behind it. This chain's CDR3 is CAISRRSGGASHEQYF. The CDR3 coding sequence is TGTGCCATCAGCCGCCGTAGCGGGGGGGCCTCCCACGAGCAGTACTTC. V and J are TRBV10-3 and TRBJ2-7; 11 nucleotides align to TRBD2. Per germline, CDR1 ENHRY and CDR2 SYGVKD. The CDR3 has 16 amino acids.

The CDR3 DNA is TGTGCCAGCAGCCCCGTGCAGGGGGCGTTCACCGGGGAGCTGTTTTTT. Protein product: CASSPVQGAFTGELFF. The genes are TRBV7-6 and TRBJ2-2; 8 bases map to TRBD1. V lost 5 bases, J lost 4 bases, and 9 bases stayed unmatched. Germline assignment: CDR1 SGHVS and CDR2 FNYEAQ. The CDR3 is made up of 16 amino acids.

Comments on this clone: Its ends do not fully match the called genes, so a read error is possible. This rearrangement joins TRBV7-2 to TRBJ1-5, with unresolved D. The CDR3 consists of 15 residues. Germline assignment: CDR1 SGHTA and CDR2 FQGNSA. CDR3 sequence reads: CASSLDSGPHQAQHF. CDR3 DNA: TGTGCCAGCAGCTTAGACTCGGGCCCTCATCAGGCCCAGCATTTT.

In nucleotides, the CDR3 is TGTGCCAGCAGCCAAGTTTCGTCTGAAGCTTTCTTT. It is translated as CASSQVSSEAFF. The rearrangement links TRBV14 to TRBJ1-1; D uncertain. CDR1 is SGHDN and CDR2 is FVKESK in the germline V gene. Trimming removed 1 base from V and 6 bases from J, with 6 bases in between. The CDR3 runs 12 residues.

The V gene is TRBV2, the J gene TRBJ1-6; 8 bases are shared with TRBD1. The germline V gene has CDR1 SNHLY and CDR2 FYNNEI. The V gene end was trimmed by 7 bases and the J gene end by 6 bases; junction bases not matched to a gene: 8. The CDR3 extends over 15 amino acids. The CDR3 region is CASTKDRGGNSPLHF. DNA for the CDR3: TGTGCCAGCACCAAAGACAGGGGAGGTAATTCACCCCTCCACTTT.

This sequence joins TRBV11-3 and TRBJ2-2; 7 nucleotides line up with TRBD1. The V segment lost 4 bases and the J segment 4 bases; nucleotides outside the gene matches: 6. The germline V gene has CDR1 SGHNT and CDR2 YENEEA. This CDR3 has 15 residues. Written as DNA, the CDR3 is TGTGCCAGCAGCTCCACAGGGGCCGGCACCGGGGAGCTGTTTTTT. It encodes CASSSTGAGTGELFF.

This sequence joins TRBV11-2 and TRBJ1-4; D call uncertain. This CDR3 has 14 residues. The V gene's germline CDR1 is SGHAT and CDR2 FQNNGV. The V gene lost 8 bases and the J gene lost 8 bases, with 18 bases spanning the gap. The CDR3 protein is CASQESVNKEKLFF. The CDR3, as DNA: TGTGCCAGCCAAGAGTCGGTGAACAAAGAAAAACTGTTTTTT.

V is TRBV6-5 and J is TRBJ2-5, with 9 bases fitting TRBD1. The CDR3 contains 14 residues. CDR1 and CDR2 from the germline V gene are MNHEY and SVGAGI. V dropped 9 bases and J dropped 5; count of bases not matched to a gene: 10. The CDR3 nucleotides are TGTGCCAGTGGGCGACAGGGGGTTTTGGAGACCCAGTACTTC. The encoded protein is CASGRQGVLETQYF.

This clone appeared a single time. The chain links TRBV7-9 to TRBJ2-1; weak D call: TRBD2 (7 bases). V lost 7 bases, J lost 7 bases, and 26 bases lay in between. From germline, CDR1 is SEHNR and CDR2 FQNEAQ (reference sequence). The CDR3 loop spans 17 amino acids. In DNA, the CDR3 is TGTGCCAGCAACGAAGGGGGGGGGCCCAACTGGGGAAATGAGCAGTTCTTC. Translated: CASNEGGGPNWGNEQFF.

The chain carries TRBV5-4 and TRBJ2-3; 13 bases align to TRBD2. Germline lookup yields CDR1 SGHNT and CDR2 YYREEE (reference sequence). Germline trimming cut 1 base from V and 4 bases from J; bases unmatched to any gene: 3. The CDR3 extends over 16 amino acids. The DNA for the CDR3 is TGTGCCAGCAGCTTGACTAGCGGGGGGGAAGCAGATACGCAGTATTTT. It specifies CASSLTSGGEADTQYF. The full variable domain, rest sourced from reference TRBV5-4 and TRBJ2-3, is ETGVTQSPTHLIKTRGQQVTLRCSSQSGHNTVSWYQQALGQGPQFIFQYYREEENGRGNFPPRFSGLQFPNYSSELNVNALELDDSALYLCASSLTSGGEADTQYFGPGTRLTVL.

V is TRBV30 and J is TRBJ1-6, with D unresolved. Germline V CDR1 and CDR2: GTSNPN, SVGIG (reference sequence). CDR3 length: 13 amino acids. Trimming took 3 bases from V and 0 from J, leaving 3 bases between them. The CDR3 protein is CAWRVSYNSPLHF. The CDR3 nucleotides read TGTGCCTGGAGGGTCTCCTATAATTCACCCCTCCACTTT.

The chain recombines TRBV5-1 with TRBJ2-6; TRBD1 or TRBD2 may be the D gene (5 bases each). V was cut by 4 bases and J by 0 bases, with 14 bases left in between. CDR3 length: 17 amino acids. Per germline, CDR1 SGHRS and CDR2 YFSETQ. The CDR3 sequence is CASSGGRQSSGANVLTF. The CDR3 bases are TGCGCCAGCAGCGGGGGAAGACAGAGCTCTGGGGCCAACGTCCTGACTTTC.

A single count supports this clone. The chain uses TRBV19 and TRBJ2-1, with D maybe TRBD2 (5 bases). Trimming took off 1 base at V and 9 bases at J, with 10 bases between the two ends. The V gene's germline CDR1 is LNHDA and CDR2 SQIVND (reference sequence). The CDR3 covers 13 residues. The CDR3 sequence is CASSIGGYGEQFF. The CDR3 region has the DNA TGTGCCAGTAGTATAGGCGGGTACGGTGAGCAGTTCTTC.

The chain has TRBV11-2 and TRBJ1-1; D is unresolved. Trimming pared 4 bases from V and 5 bases from J, leaving 11 bases between. This CDR3 comprises 13 residues. Germline V CDR1 and CDR2: SGHAT, FQNNGV. The DNA of the CDR3 is TGTGCCAGCAGCTCCGTGGCGGGGACTGAAGCTTTCTTT. The encoded protein is CASSSVAGTEAFF.

This sequence joins TRBV4-1 and TRBJ1-1; D ambiguous. CDR1 MGHRA and CDR2 YSYEKL come from the germline V gene. This CDR3 has 15 residues. Trimming cost V 4 bases and J 6 bases, with 18 bases left between them. CDR3 bases: TGCGCCAGCAGCCCACCGGGGAGACGGTCACCTGAAGCTTTCTTT. This sequence encodes CASSPPGRRSPEAFF.

The genes are TRBV5-5 and TRBJ2-1; 9 bases align to TRBD2. The CDR3 has 15 amino acids. CDR1 is SGHKS, CDR2 YYEKEE, per germline (reference sequence). Trimming removed 5 bases from V and 4 bases from J; junction bases left unmatched: 7. In DNA form, the CDR3 reads TGTGCCAGCAGGTTCGGGCGGGGGGGTTACAATGAGCAGTTCTTC. This encodes CASRFGRGGYNEQFF.

Only a few counts were recorded for this clone. The rearrangement joins TRBV5-1 to TRBJ2-2, with TRBD1 as a possible D gene (5 bases). The CDR3 runs to 15 residues. Deletions cut 0 bases from V and 0 bases from J, with 6 bases between. CDR1 SGHRS and CDR2 YFSETQ come from the germline V gene. This CDR3 is CASSLDRSNTGELFF. CDR3 DNA sequence: TGCGCCAGCAGCTTGGACAGGTCGAACACCGGGGAGCTGTTTTTT. Drawing the rest from reference TRBV5-1 and TRBJ2-2, the complete variable domain is KAGVTQTPRYLIKTRGQQVTLSCSPISGHRSVSWYQQTPGQGLQFLFEYFSETQRNKGNFPGRFSGRQFSNSRSEMNVSTLELGDSALYLCASSLDRSNTGELFFGEGSRLTVL.

The J gene is TRBJ1-1, the V gene TRBV9; D unresolved. Germline lookup yields CDR1 SGDLS and CDR2 YYNGEE. Trimming removed 3 bases at V and 4 bases at J, with 13 bases between. CDR3 length: 14 amino acids. The chain's CDR3 is CASSAMAGGTEAFF. CDR3 DNA: TGTGCCAGCAGCGCCATGGCCGGCGGCACTGAAGCTTTCTTT.

The CDR3 nucleotides read TGTGCCTGGAGTCTTACATGGGCCTCGGGCGGCTACACCTTC. This encodes CAWSLTWASGGYTF. V usage is TRBV30 and J usage is TRBJ1-2; the D is unclear. The CDR3 runs to 14 residues. CDR1 is GTSNPN, CDR2 SVGIG, per germline (reference sequence). V was clipped by 2 bases and J by 8 bases, with 18 bases between them.

This rearrangement joins TRBV30 to TRBJ2-1, with unresolved D. CDR1 is GTSNPN, CDR2 SVGIG, per germline (reference sequence). The germline V and J ends were trimmed by 4 bases and 4 bases, with 5 bases remaining between them. This CDR3 spans 11 amino acids. The CDR3 DNA reads TGTGCCTGGAACGGGTACAATGAGCAGTTCTTC. Encoded protein: CAWNGYNEQFF.

J is TRBJ2-3 and V is TRBV4-3; 7 bases fit TRBD1. Per the germline V gene, CDR1 is LGHNA and CDR2 is YSLEER. Trimming removed 4 bases from V and 6 bases from J; junction bases left unmatched: 10. The CDR3 spans 15 residues. The CDR3: CASSRQGMGSDTQYF. The DNA for the CDR3 is TGCGCCAGCAGCCGACAGGGAATGGGATCCGATACGCAGTATTTT.

The chain couples TRBV18 to TRBJ2-3; unclear D gene. The CDR3 contains 14 residues. V was pared by 7 bases and J by 2 bases, with 13 bases between. CDR1 is KGHSH and CDR2 is LQKENI in the germline V gene. The CDR3, as DNA: TGTGCCAGCTGCCAAACGGACGCCACAGATACGCAGTATTTT. Translating gives CASCQTDATDTQYF.

This chain links TRBV4-2 with TRBJ2-1, with 9 nucleotides matching TRBD2. CDR1 and CDR2 (germline): LGHNA, YNFKEQ. The CDR3 covers 17 residues. Germline trimming cut 1 base from V and 0 bases from J; bases unmatched to any gene: 4. The CDR3 loop is CASSQASGGSSYNEQFF. The CDR3 DNA reads TGTGCCAGCAGCCAAGCCAGCGGGGGGAGCTCCTACAATGAGCAGTTCTTC.

The sample holds a few counts of this clone. V and J are TRBV11-2 and TRBJ2-3, with D maybe TRBD1 (6 bases). V lost 0 bases and J 3 bases, leaving 10 bases between the germline ends. Per germline, CDR1 SGHAT and CDR2 FQNNGV. The CDR3 runs to 15 residues. This CDR3 reads CASSLDGQGTDTQYF. DNA of the CDR3: TGTGCCAGCAGCTTAGATGGGCAGGGGACAGATACGCAGTATTTT.